This T cell receptor beta chain came from a study of cytomegalovirus exposure and HLA in healthy donors. Points from the study as a whole: Researchers counted over 150 TCR beta chains as cytomegalovirus-associated.

The method was immunoSEQ multiplex PCR; TCRdb's version includes in-frame clones alone and lacks a portion of them. The sample includes tens of thousands of clones, 90% to 95% of them seen just once. J was trimmed by 0 bases and V by 0 bases; bases with no gene match: 3. From germline, CDR1 is MNHEY and CDR2 SVGAGI. The CDR3 consists of 16 residues. About this clone itself: Its target is not known.

This clonotype was sampled from a man between 18 and 35 years old in good health and CMV-seronegative. The J gene is TRBJ1-2, the V gene TRBV6-5; TRBD1 matches 8 bases. The source material was PBMCs. The CDR3 loop reads CASSYSRGLANYGYTF. CDR3 in DNA: TGTGCCAGCAGTTACTCCAGGGGGCTGGCTAACTATGGCTACACCTTC.